These T cell receptor beta chains were read from a single sample in a study of patients and donors after allogeneic stem cell transplantation. One entry per CDR3 protein, called by TCRdb with MiXCR from the RT-PCR reads. Among more than 150,000 distinct CDR3 sequences listed, about 24% were seen once. Sequencing was done on a sample of blood, either unsorted or a sorted T cell fraction (not recorded which). The receptors here all came from a human donor who was either an allogeneic HSCT recipient or a stem cell or donor lymphocyte infusion donor (not recorded which). It is not recorded whose cells these are; they may come from a transplant donor. CDR3s include the opening cysteine and the closing phenylalanine or tryptophan. D genes are given only for firm matches. Clone size, where shown, is once, few, many, or a class for clones that have expanded.

CDR3nt: TGTGCCAGCAGTGAAGGAACAGGGCAGACGAACACTGAAGCTTTCTTT
CDR3aa: CASSEGTGQTNTEAFF
v_gene: TRBV6-1
abundance: NA
d_gene: NA
j_gene: TRBJ1-1

CDR3nt: TGTGCCAGCAGCCAGCGCCCTCGGGAGACCCAGTACTTC
CDR3aa: CASSQRPRETQYF
v_gene: TRBV14
abundance: many
d_gene: NA
j_gene: TRBJ2-5

CDR3nt: TGCGCCAGCAGCTTGGCCTGGGACAGGGACTACAATGAGCAGTTCTTC
CDR3aa: CASSLAWDRDYNEQFF
v_gene: TRBV5-1
abundance: NA
d_gene: TRBD1
j_gene: TRBJ2-1

CDR3nt: TGTGCCAGCAGTGAGGAGACAGACTACGAGCAGTACTTC
CDR3aa: CASSEETDYEQYF
v_gene: TRBV25-1
abundance: NA
d_gene: NA
j_gene: TRBJ2-7

CDR3nt: TGCGCCAGCAGCATTGGTGGGGTTTCCGAAGCTTTCTTT
CDR3aa: CASSIGGVSEAFF
v_gene: TRBV5-1
abundance: few
d_gene: NA
j_gene: TRBJ1-1

CDR3nt: TGTGCCATCAGCCCAGGACAGCCGACGAACACCGGGGAGCTGTTTTTT
CDR3aa: CAISPGQPTNTGELFF
v_gene: TRBV10-3
abundance: NA
d_gene: NA
j_gene: TRBJ2-2

CDR3nt: TGCGCCAGCAGCTTGTCAGCGGGTAATGAGCAGTTCTTC
CDR3aa: CASSLSAGNEQFF
v_gene: TRBV5-1
abundance: few
d_gene: NA
j_gene: TRBJ2-1

CDR3nt: TGTGCCAGCAGTGATTTCCGGGGAGGGGGCTACACCTTC
CDR3aa: CASSDFRGGGYTF
v_gene: TRBV6-1
abundance: few
d_gene: NA
j_gene: TRBJ1-2

CDR3nt: TGTGCCAGCAGGGAAGCGGGAGGGTACGAGCAGTACTTC
CDR3aa: CASREAGGYEQYF
v_gene: TRBV7-9
abundance: NA
d_gene: TRBD2
j_gene: TRBJ2-7

CDR3nt: TGCAGTGCTAGAGATTCAGGGGCGCGGTCCTACAATGAGCAGTTCTTC
CDR3aa: CSARDSGARSYNEQFF
v_gene: TRBV20-1
abundance: few
d_gene: NA
j_gene: TRBJ2-1

CDR3nt: TGCGCCAGCAGCGCTAGACAGGATACGCAGTATTTT
CDR3aa: CASSARQDTQYF
v_gene: TRBV5-1
abundance: few
d_gene: NA
j_gene: TRBJ2-3

CDR3nt: TGTGCCAGACGAACGGGACAGGGGGCCAGAATGAACACTGAAGCTTTCTTT
CDR3aa: CARRTGQGARMNTEAFF
v_gene: TRBV25-1
abundance: NA
d_gene: TRBD1
j_gene: TRBJ1-1

CDR3nt: TGTGCCAGCAGTTCCCGGACAGAAACAGATACGCAGTATTTT
CDR3aa: CASSSRTETDTQYF
v_gene: TRBV6-6
abundance: few
d_gene: NA
j_gene: TRBJ2-3

CDR3nt: TGTGCCAGCAGCCCCTGGGAAGCCTACGAGCAGTACTTC
CDR3aa: CASSPWEAYEQYF
v_gene: TRBV7-6
abundance: NA
d_gene: NA
j_gene: TRBJ2-7

CDR3nt: TGCGCCAGCAGCTTGAATAGGCGGGCATATCCTAACTATGGCTACACCTTC
CDR3aa: CASSLNRRAYPNYGYTF
v_gene: TRBV5-1
abundance: few
d_gene: NA
j_gene: TRBJ1-2

CDR3nt: TGTGCCAGCAGCCAACCCCCAGCGGGAGTGGAGACCCAGTACTTC
CDR3aa: CASSQPPAGVETQYF
v_gene: TRBV3-1
abundance: NA
d_gene: TRBD2
j_gene: TRBJ2-5

CDR3nt: TGTGCCAGCAGCCCAGGCGTGACTAGCGGGAGAAATGAGCAGTTCTTC
CDR3aa: CASSPGVTSGRNEQFF
v_gene: TRBV7-3
abundance: NA
d_gene: TRBD2
j_gene: TRBJ2-1

CDR3nt: TGTGCCAGCACTACAGGGCGCTATGGCTACACCTTC
CDR3aa: CASTTGRYGYTF
v_gene: TRBV25-1
abundance: few
d_gene: NA
j_gene: TRBJ1-2

CDR3nt: TGTGCCAGCAGCTTAGAAGGCCCAGGGGGTTATGAGCAGTTCTTC
CDR3aa: CASSLEGPGGYEQFF
v_gene: TRBV11-2
abundance: NA
d_gene: TRBD1
j_gene: TRBJ2-1

CDR3nt: TGCGCCAGCAGCTTGGAGATGGGGGCGGCTGGCTACACCTTC
CDR3aa: CASSLEMGAAGYTF
v_gene: TRBV5-1
abundance: few
d_gene: NA
j_gene: TRBJ1-2

CDR3nt: TGCAGCGTTGAATTGGAAGCCACCTACGAGCAGTACTTC
CDR3aa: CSVELEATYEQYF
v_gene: TRBV29-1
abundance: NA
d_gene: NA
j_gene: TRBJ2-7

CDR3nt: TGTGCCAGCAGTAAATACGCCATCAACACCGGGGAGCTGTTTTTT
CDR3aa: CASSKYAINTGELFF
v_gene: TRBV12-3/TRBV12-4
abundance: NA
d_gene: NA
j_gene: TRBJ2-2

CDR3nt: TGCAGTGCTAGAGGGGTGGAGGGCCCCTATAATTCACCCCTCCACTTT
CDR3aa: CSARGVEGPYNSPLHF
v_gene: TRBV20-1
abundance: few
d_gene: NA
j_gene: TRBJ1-6

CDR3nt: TGTGCCAGCAGTTTTCCACAGGGGGCATCTGAGCAGTTCTTC
CDR3aa: CASSFPQGASEQFF
v_gene: TRBV12-3/TRBV12-4
abundance: once
d_gene: TRBD1
j_gene: TRBJ2-1

CDR3nt: TGTGCCAGCAGTTTTTCTTACGGGAGTAAATCCTACGAGCAGTACTTC
CDR3aa: CASSFSYGSKSYEQYF
v_gene: TRBV27
abundance: NA
d_gene: NA
j_gene: TRBJ2-7

CDR3nt: TGCAGTGCTAGAGAACATGGTTCGACTCTCTATGGCTACACCTTC
CDR3aa: CSAREHGSTLYGYTF
v_gene: TRBV20-1
abundance: many
d_gene: NA
j_gene: TRBJ1-2

CDR3nt: TGCGCCAGCAGTTTCTTACCAGCGGGGGCTAGCACAGATACGCAGTATTTT
CDR3aa: CASSFLPAGASTDTQYF
v_gene: TRBV5-1
abundance: NA
d_gene: TRBD2
j_gene: TRBJ2-3

CDR3nt: TGTGCCAGCAGTTCTCTCCGTCTGGAGCAGTTCTTC
CDR3aa: CASSSLRLEQFF
v_gene: TRBV12-3/TRBV12-4
abundance: NA
d_gene: NA
j_gene: TRBJ2-1

CDR3nt: TGCGCCAGCAGCTTGTTAGGGGGAGGAGAAAAACTGTTTTTT
CDR3aa: CASSLLGGGEKLFF
v_gene: TRBV5-1
abundance: NA
d_gene: NA
j_gene: TRBJ1-4

CDR3nt: TGTGCCAGCAGTTCGAGGGTTGGGAACACTGAAGCTTTCTTT
CDR3aa: CASSSRVGNTEAFF
v_gene: TRBV12-3/TRBV12-4
abundance: few
d_gene: NA
j_gene: TRBJ1-1

CDR3nt: TGTGCCACCAGTGTTACAGACAGACACTCTCAAGAGACCCAGTACTTC
CDR3aa: CATSVTDRHSQETQYF
v_gene: TRBV24-1
abundance: NA
d_gene: NA
j_gene: TRBJ2-5

CDR3nt: TGTGCCTGGAGTGTATCCGGCAGGGGGCAGTTCTTC
CDR3aa: CAWSVSGRGQFF
v_gene: TRBV30
abundance: NA
d_gene: NA
j_gene: TRBJ2-1

CDR3nt: TGCAGCGTGGAGGCTCCGGGACACCAGAAATACAATGAGCAGTTCTTC
CDR3aa: CSVEAPGHQKYNEQFF
v_gene: TRBV29-1
abundance: NA
d_gene: NA
j_gene: TRBJ2-1

CDR3nt: TGCAGTGCTAAAGACGGGGGGGAGAACACTGAAGCTTTCTTT
CDR3aa: CSAKDGGENTEAFF
v_gene: TRBV20-1
abundance: many
d_gene: NA
j_gene: TRBJ1-1

CDR3nt: TGCGCCAGCAGCCAAGCTGTTCGGGAGACCCAGTACTTC
CDR3aa: CASSQAVRETQYF
v_gene: TRBV4-1
abundance: NA
d_gene: NA
j_gene: TRBJ2-5

CDR3nt: TGCAGCGCCTTAGCGGGGACGTACAATGAGCAGTTCTTC
CDR3aa: CSALAGTYNEQFF
v_gene: TRBV29-1
abundance: NA
d_gene: TRBD2
j_gene: TRBJ2-1

CDR3nt: TGTGCCAGCAGTTACTCGAACGGAGATGAGCAGTTCTTC
CDR3aa: CASSYSNGDEQFF
v_gene: TRBV6-5
abundance: NA
d_gene: NA
j_gene: TRBJ2-1

CDR3nt: TGCGCCAGCAGCTTGGACAGGGGTTTCACAGATACGCAGTATTTT
CDR3aa: CASSLDRGFTDTQYF
v_gene: TRBV5-1
abundance: NA
d_gene: TRBD1
j_gene: TRBJ2-3

CDR3nt: TGTGCCAGCAGTTACTCTCAGGGGGAGCGCGGCTACACCTTC
CDR3aa: CASSYSQGERGYTF
v_gene: TRBV6-6
abundance: many
d_gene: TRBD1
j_gene: TRBJ1-2

CDR3nt: TGCAGTGCTAGAGATCTAGCGAGTCGCTACGAGCAGTACTTC
CDR3aa: CSARDLASRYEQYF
v_gene: TRBV20-1
abundance: few
d_gene: NA
j_gene: TRBJ2-7

CDR3nt: TGTGCCAGCAGTTCCCGGGCGGGAGGTTTAGGCCTCTACGAGCAGTACTTC
CDR3aa: CASSSRAGGLGLYEQYF
v_gene: TRBV12-3/TRBV12-4
abundance: few
d_gene: TRBD2
j_gene: TRBJ2-7

CDR3nt: TGTGCCAGCAGTCCTTCCGGGACAGGGGGCACTGAAGCTTTCTTT
CDR3aa: CASSPSGTGGTEAFF
v_gene: TRBV27
abundance: NA
d_gene: TRBD1
j_gene: TRBJ1-1

CDR3nt: TGTGCCAGCAGCTTAGATCAGACTAGCAATGAGCAGTTCTTC
CDR3aa: CASSLDQTSNEQFF
v_gene: TRBV7-2
abundance: few
d_gene: NA
j_gene: TRBJ2-1

CDR3nt: TGTGCCAGCAGTTACCGTGCGGTTATTAGCTCTGGGGCCAACGTCCTGACTTTC
CDR3aa: CASSYRAVISSGANVLTF
v_gene: TRBV6-2/TRBV6-3
abundance: NA
d_gene: NA
j_gene: TRBJ2-6

CDR3nt: TGTGCCAGCGGCCAGACAGGGCCTAAAGAGACCCAGTACTTC
CDR3aa: CASGQTGPKETQYF
v_gene: TRBV12-3/TRBV12-4
abundance: NA
d_gene: TRBD1
j_gene: TRBJ2-5

CDR3nt: TGTGCCAGCAGCTTGACACCGCCCGGTGGCTACACCTTC
CDR3aa: CASSLTPPGGYTF
v_gene: TRBV7-2
abundance: many
d_gene: NA
j_gene: TRBJ1-2

CDR3nt: TGCGCCAGCAGTCAGGGACTCGCTCGGTCGGGAAACAATGAGCAGTTCTTC
CDR3aa: CASSQGLARSGNNEQFF
v_gene: TRBV4-1
abundance: NA
d_gene: NA
j_gene: TRBJ2-1

CDR3nt: TGTGCCAGCAGCGTGTCTGGGGCCAACGTCCTGACTTTC
CDR3aa: CASSVSGANVLTF
v_gene: TRBV12-3/TRBV12-4
abundance: NA
d_gene: NA
j_gene: TRBJ2-6

CDR3nt: TGTGCCAGTAAGTCATACGGGCCCTCCCTGGAGGCTGAGCAGTTCTTC
CDR3aa: CASKSYGPSLEAEQFF
v_gene: TRBV19
abundance: NA
d_gene: NA
j_gene: TRBJ2-1

CDR3nt: TGTGCCAGCTCTACCAGGGGGGAGGCAGCTTTCTTT
CDR3aa: CASSTRGEAAFF
v_gene: TRBV18
abundance: NA
d_gene: TRBD1
j_gene: TRBJ1-1

CDR3nt: TGTGCCGGGGGAGACTTAGGGACCCACGAGCAGTACTTC
CDR3aa: CAGGDLGTHEQYF
v_gene: TRBV10-3
abundance: NA
d_gene: NA
j_gene: TRBJ2-7

CDR3nt: TGTGCCAGCAGTTACGAGGCAGGCTACGAGCAGTACTTC
CDR3aa: CASSYEAGYEQYF
v_gene: TRBV6-5
abundance: many
d_gene: NA
j_gene: TRBJ2-7

CDR3nt: TGCAGTGCTAGAGTGAAAAACATTCAGTACTTC
CDR3aa: CSARVKNIQYF
v_gene: TRBV20-1
abundance: NA
d_gene: NA
j_gene: TRBJ2-4

CDR3nt: TGCAGTGCTTCCGGCCAGAACACAGATACGCAGTATTTT
CDR3aa: CSASGQNTDTQYF
v_gene: TRBV20-1
abundance: many
d_gene: NA
j_gene: TRBJ2-3

CDR3nt: TGCAGCGCCACGGTTACTAATGAAAAACTGTTTTTT
CDR3aa: CSATVTNEKLFF
v_gene: TRBV29-1
abundance: few
d_gene: NA
j_gene: TRBJ1-4

CDR3nt: TGTGCCAGCAGTTACCAAGGGGGAATGGGCTACACCTTC
CDR3aa: CASSYQGGMGYTF
v_gene: TRBV6-5
abundance: NA
d_gene: NA
j_gene: TRBJ1-2

CDR3nt: TGTGCCAGCAGTTACTCGGACGAGAACACTGAAGCTTTCTTT
CDR3aa: CASSYSDENTEAFF
v_gene: TRBV6-6
abundance: many
d_gene: NA
j_gene: TRBJ1-1